This T cell receptor beta chain is drawn from a study of healthy donors' naive CD4 and CD8 T cells. Overall study results and limits: Positive CDR3 charge linked to CD4+ cells, negative to CD8+ cells. About 13% of CD4/CD8 propensity variance appeared explained by V, J and CDR3 charge.

Points on this clonotype: The target antigen is unknown.

Starting from around 500 ng of total RNA, TCR libraries were made with linear amplification. Authors' data handling: From several healthy donors, 78,498 rearranged TCR alpha transcripts were sequenced. MiXCR was run by TCRdb on the reads, yielding one entry per CDR3 protein. The V and J calls shown here were made by TCRdb, not taken from the authors' results. The sample consists of 150,000 to 200,000 distinct CDR3 sequences, about 76% of them appearing once. The J segment lost 6 bases and the V segment lost 3 bases, leaving 7 bases of the junction unmatched. Germline CDR1 reads MNHEY; CDR2 reads SMNVEV (reference sequence). The CDR3 runs to 14 residues.

The clonotype comes from a pool of human donors in good health; the sample pools cells from several healthy donors. Sequenced sample: naive CD4+ and CD8+ T cells sorted from blood, pooled from several donors. The gene calls are TRBV27 and TRBJ2-7; 8 bases agree with TRBD1. The CDR3 protein is CASSLTGDSSEQYF. The CDR3 DNA follows: TGTGCCAGCAGTTTGACAGGGGATTCGTCCGAGCAGTACTTC.